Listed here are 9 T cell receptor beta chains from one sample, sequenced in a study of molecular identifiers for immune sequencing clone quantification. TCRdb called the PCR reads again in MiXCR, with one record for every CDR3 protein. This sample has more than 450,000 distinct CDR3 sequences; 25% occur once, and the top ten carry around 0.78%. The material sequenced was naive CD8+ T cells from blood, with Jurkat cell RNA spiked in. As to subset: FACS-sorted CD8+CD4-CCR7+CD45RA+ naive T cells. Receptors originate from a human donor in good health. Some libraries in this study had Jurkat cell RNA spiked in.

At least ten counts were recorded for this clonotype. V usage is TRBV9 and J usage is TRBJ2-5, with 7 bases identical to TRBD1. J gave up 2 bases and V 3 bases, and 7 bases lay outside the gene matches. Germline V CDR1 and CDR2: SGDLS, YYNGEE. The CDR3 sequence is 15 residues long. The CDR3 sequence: CASSEGTVLQETQYF. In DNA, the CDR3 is TGTGCCAGCAGCGAGGGGACAGTCCTACAAGAGACCCAGTACTTC.

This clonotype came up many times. CDR3 DNA: TGTGCCAGCAGTTACGTGGGGAGCAATCAGCCCCAGCATTTT. As protein: CASSYVGSNQPQHF. J is TRBJ1-5 and V is TRBV6-2 or TRBV6-3; D call uncertain. This CDR3 contains 14 residues. The ends were cut back, 2 bases at V and 1 base at J, with 6 bases in the middle. Germline V gene sequence: CDR1 MNHEY, CDR2 SVGEGT.

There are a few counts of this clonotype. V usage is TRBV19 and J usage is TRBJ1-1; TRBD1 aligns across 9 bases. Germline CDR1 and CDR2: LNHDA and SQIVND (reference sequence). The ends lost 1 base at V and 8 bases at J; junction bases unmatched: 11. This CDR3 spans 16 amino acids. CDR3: CASSIASGTGSGEAFF. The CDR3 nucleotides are TGTGCCAGTAGTATAGCATCGGGGACAGGGTCAGGAGAAGCTTTCTTT.

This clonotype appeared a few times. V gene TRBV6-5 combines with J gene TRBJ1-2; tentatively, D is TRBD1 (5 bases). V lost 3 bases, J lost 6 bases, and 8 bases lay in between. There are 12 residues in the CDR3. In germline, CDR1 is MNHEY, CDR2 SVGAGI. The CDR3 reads CASSYAGHGYTF. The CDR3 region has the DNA TGTGCCAGCAGTTATGCGGGGCATGGCTACACCTTC.

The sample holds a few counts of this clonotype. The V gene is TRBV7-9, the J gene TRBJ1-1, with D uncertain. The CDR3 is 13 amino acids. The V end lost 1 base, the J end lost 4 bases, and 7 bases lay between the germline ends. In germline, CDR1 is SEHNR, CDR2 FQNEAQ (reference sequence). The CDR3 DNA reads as TGTGCCAGCAGCTTAGTGGGCCCCACTGAAGCTTTCTTT. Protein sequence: CASSLVGPTEAFF.

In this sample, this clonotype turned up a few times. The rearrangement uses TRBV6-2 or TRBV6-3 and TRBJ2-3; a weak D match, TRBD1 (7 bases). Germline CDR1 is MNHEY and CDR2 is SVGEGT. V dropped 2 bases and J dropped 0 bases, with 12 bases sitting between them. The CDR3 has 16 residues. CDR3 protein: CASSYPAGQSTDTQYF. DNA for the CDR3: TGTGCCAGCAGTTACCCCGCGGGACAGAGCACAGATACGCAGTATTTT.

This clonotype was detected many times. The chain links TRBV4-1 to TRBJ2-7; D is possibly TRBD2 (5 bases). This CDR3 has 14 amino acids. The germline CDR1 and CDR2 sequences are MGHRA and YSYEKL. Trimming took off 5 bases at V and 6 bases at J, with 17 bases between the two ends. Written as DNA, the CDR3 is TGCGCCAGCAGCACCCACAGAGGAGGTATCGAGCAGTACTTC. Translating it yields CASSTHRGGIEQYF.

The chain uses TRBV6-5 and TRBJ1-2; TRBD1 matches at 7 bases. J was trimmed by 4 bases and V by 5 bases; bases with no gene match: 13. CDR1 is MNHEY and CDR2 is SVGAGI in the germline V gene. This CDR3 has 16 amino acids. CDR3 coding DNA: TGTGCCAGCAGTACACGCCCCAGGGGGTTCGTCTATGGCTACACCTTC. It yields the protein CASSTRPRGFVYGYTF.

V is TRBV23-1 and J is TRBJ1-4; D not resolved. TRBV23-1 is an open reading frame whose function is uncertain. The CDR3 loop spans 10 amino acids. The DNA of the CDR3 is TGCGCAGCAGATGAGCAAAAACTGTTTTTT. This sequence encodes CAADEQKLFF.